The 10 T cell receptor beta chains reported below all come from one sample, sequenced in a study of T cell changes during pregnancy in multiple sclerosis (dated by TCRdb to between 2018 and 2021). The library was produced with the immunoSEQ multiplex PCR assay. TCRdb's version of the immuneACCESS table is confined to in-frame rearrangements and falls short of the full clone set. An unresolved V gene accounts for under half of the shortfall where checked; the remainder is of unknown origin. This sample comprises about 48,000 clones, roughly 88% of them detected only once. Of the sample, 0.95% to 1.5% is held by the ten largest clones. Sequenced material: CD4+ T cells from peripheral blood mononuclear cells, taken in the second trimester of pregnancy. All receptors come from a female donor with multiple sclerosis, enrolled in a pregnancy study.

The chain is built from TRBV11-2 and TRBJ2-5, with D possibly TRBD1 on 6 matching bases. The germline CDR1 and CDR2 sequences are SGHAT and FQNNGV. The CDR3 consists of 15 residues. The V gene lost 1 base and the J gene lost 4 bases, with 13 bases spanning the gap. The CDR3 here is CASSLAGTSGETQYF. CDR3 bases: TGTGCCAGCAGCTTAGCCGGGACATCGGGAGAGACCCAGTACTTC.

This chain joins TRBV14 and TRBJ2-1; TRBD1 matches 7 bases. Germline assignment: CDR1 SGHDN and CDR2 FVKESK. The CDR3 sequence is 16 residues long. After removal of 2 bases from V and 0 bases from J, the junction contained 4 bases not matched to a gene. CDR3 residues: CASSQTTGSSYNEQFF. CDR3 nucleotides: TGTGCCAGCAGCCAAACGACAGGGAGCTCCTACAATGAGCAGTTCTTC.

V usage is TRBV5-4 and J usage is TRBJ2-3; a weak D match, TRBD2 (5 bases). V was trimmed by 4 bases and J by 0 bases, leaving 15 bases between them. CDR1 is SGHNT and CDR2 is YYREEE in the germline V gene (reference sequence). CDR3 length: 16 amino acids. CDR3 residues: CASSAAISGSTDTQYF. The CDR3 DNA sequence: TGTGCCAGCAGCGCAGCCATCAGCGGTAGCACAGATACGCAGTATTTT.

The chain joins TRBV27 to TRBJ2-3, with 9 bases identical to TRBD1. Germline CDR1 is MNHEY and CDR2 is SMNVEV (reference sequence). There are 14 residues in the CDR3. Trimming cost V 4 bases and J 7 bases; bases outside gene matches: 6. DNA of the CDR3: TGTGCCAGCAGTTCGGACAGGGGTTCGAATACGCAGTATTTT. Translated: CASSSDRGSNTQYF.

V usage is TRBV30 and J usage is TRBJ2-7; TRBD2 matches at 8 bases. V shed 8 bases and J 0 bases; nucleotides not matched to a gene: 9. The CDR3 extends over 14 amino acids. Germline V gene lookup returns CDR1 GTSNPN and CDR2 SVGIG (reference sequence). The CDR3 DNA reads TGTGCCCGGGGGGGGGCTAGCGGCTCCTACGAGCAGTACTTC. This translates into CARGGASGSYEQYF.

V usage is TRBV25-1 and J usage is TRBJ1-3, with 9 bases aligning to TRBD1. V was clipped by 5 bases and J by 2 bases; unmatched bases: 7. The CDR3 consists of 16 residues. Per the germline V gene, CDR1 is MGHDK and CDR2 is SYGVNS. The CDR3 spells CASSQGQGSAGNTIYF. The CDR3 region has the DNA TGTGCCAGCAGTCAGGGACAGGGAAGTGCTGGAAACACCATATATTTT.

This clone has just one count. The chain employs TRBV5-4 and TRBJ2-3, with 7 bases matching TRBD2. Germline V gene data show CDR1 as SGHNT and CDR2 as YYREEE (reference sequence). V shed 7 bases and J 4 bases; nucleotides not matched to a gene: 12. The CDR3 is 15 residues long. The CDR3, as DNA: TGTGCCAGCCTCGTTGGGAGCGGGACCTCAGATACGCAGTATTTT. Protein product: CASLVGSGTSDTQYF. The whole variable domain, remainder taken from reference TRBV5-4 and TRBJ2-3, is ETGVTQSPTHLIKTRGQQVTLRCSSQSGHNTVSWYQQALGQGPQFIFQYYREEENGRGNFPPRFSGLQFPNYSSELNVNALELDDSALYLCASLVGSGTSDTQYFGPGTRLTVL.

J is TRBJ2-2 and V is TRBV4-1; maybe TRBD1 (6 bases). Germline CDR1 reads MGHRA; CDR2 reads YSYEKL. V lost 3 bases, J lost 5 bases, and 25 bases lay in between. This CDR3 spans 19 amino acids. CDR3 sequence reads: CASSHRSSRGGDATGELFF. The DNA of the CDR3 is TGCGCCAGCAGCCATCGATCGAGCAGGGGTGGGGACGCGACCGGGGAGCTGTTTTTT.

This rearrangement joins TRBV6-5 to TRBJ2-1; 8 bases match TRBD2. Germline V gene data show CDR1 as MNHEY and CDR2 as SVGAGI. The CDR3 contains 15 residues. V lost 2 bases and J lost 8; bases outside the gene matches: 8. CDR3 DNA sequence: TGTGCCAGCAGTTACGGCGGGGGGCCGGGCGATGAGCAGTTCTTC. Translation gives CASSYGGGPGDEQFF.

V usage is TRBV28 and J usage is TRBJ1-5; TRBD1 agrees at 7 bases. Germline V gives CDR1 MDHEN, CDR2 SYDVKM. The CDR3 extends over 15 amino acids. V gave up 4 bases and J gave up 4 bases; unmatched junction bases: 7. CDR3 bases: TGTGCCAGCAGTTCGCTAGGGGGCTGGAATCAGCCCCAGCATTTT. This encodes CASSSLGGWNQPQHF. Looking up the rest from reference TRBV28 and TRBJ1-5 gives the full variable domain: DVKVTQSSRYLVKRTGEKVFLECVQDMDHENMFWYRQDPGLGLRLIYFSYDVKMKEKGDIPEGYSVSREKKERFSLILESASTNQTSMYLCASSSLGGWNQPQHFGDGTRLSIL.